This T cell receptor (beta chain) was recorded in a study of shared clonotypes between healthy human individuals. This clone has just one count. As yet, its antigen is unknown. A much larger clone differs from this one at a single base, so this may be a read error. Whole-study findings and limits: Among non-shared clonotypes, generation probabilities were lower than among those shared by all four donors.

CDR1 MNHNY and CDR2 SVGAGI come from the germline V gene (reference sequence). This CDR3 has 11 amino acids. V lost 5 bases and J 3 bases, leaving 5 bases between the germline ends. Repertoires were generated with immunoSEQ multiplex PCR, while TCRdb's copy carries only in-frame clones and drops some. The table lists millions of clones, 95% of them singletons, with more than 0.1% in the top ten. The receptor was derived from a man aged 18 to 30 in good health. The specimen was naive CD4+ T cells sorted from blood. Subset specified: CD45RA+ positively selected. This chain connects TRBV6-6 to TRBJ2-7; D not resolved. Written as DNA, the CDR3 is TGTGCCAGCAGTGCCTACTACGAGCAGTACTTC. This sequence encodes CASSAYYEQYF.